What follows are 8 T cell receptor beta chains derived from one specimen sequenced in a study of Tregs in tolerant kidney transplant recipients. Sequencing was performed with immunoSEQ multiplex PCR; in TCRdb, only in-frame clones are kept and a portion is missing. This table has 14,000 to 15,000 clones, around 77% appearing once. The source material was Tregs from blood, sampled before the transplant. All receptors come from a human donor who received a combined kidney and bone marrow transplant.

This clone was found once. The V and J genes are TRBV4-1 and TRBJ2-5; 12 bases are a match to TRBD2. TRBJ2-7 matches the DNA end more closely, so the J call is doubtful. Looked up from germline, CDR1 is MGHRA and CDR2 is YSYEKL. The CDR3 length is 16 residues. As DNA, the CDR3 is TGCGCCAGCAGCCAAGTGACTAGCGGGAGTTGGGACGAGCAGTACTTC. It specifies CASSQVTSGSWDEQYF.

The chain recombines TRBV5-1 with TRBJ1-2; 8 bases are shared with TRBD1. Looked up from germline, CDR1 is SGHRS and CDR2 is YFSETQ. The J segment lost 2 bases and the V segment lost 0 bases, leaving 0 bases of the junction unmatched. The CDR3 has 14 residues. The chain's CDR3 is CASSLGQGNYGYTF. CDR3 DNA: TGCGCCAGCAGCTTGGGACAGGGGAACTATGGCTACACCTTC.

V gene TRBV2 combines with J gene TRBJ2-2; TRBD1 matches 8 bases. CDR1 and CDR2 from the germline V gene are SNHLY and FYNNEI. With 3 bases clipped from V and 7 bases from J, the junction kept 4 bases outside the gene matches. This CDR3 comprises 14 residues. DNA for the CDR3: TGTGCCAGCAGTGAGGAGACAGGGGTCGGGGAGCTGTTTTTT. This encodes CASSEETGVGELFF.

The chain recombines TRBV6-5 with TRBJ1-2; D is unresolved. Deletions cut 0 bases from V and 7 bases from J, with 15 bases between. The CDR3 sequence is 15 residues long. Germline V gene data show CDR1 as MNHEY and CDR2 as SVGAGI. In DNA, the CDR3 is TGTGCCAGCAGTTACTCGAAGGTCGGGGTAGGTGGCTACACCTTC. This sequence encodes CASSYSKVGVGGYTF.

This chain joins TRBV9 and TRBJ1-3; D perhaps matches TRBD1 (6 bases). The CDR3 is 16 residues long. V was shortened by 0 bases and J by 1 base, with 11 bases between the two germline ends. Germline V gene sequence: CDR1 SGDLS, CDR2 YYNGEE. In DNA, the CDR3 is TGTGCCAGCAGCGTAGGGCAGGGGTATTCTGGAAACACCATATATTTT. As protein: CASSVGQGYSGNTIYF.

The chain joins TRBV27 to TRBJ2-2; 8 bases are a match to TRBD1. The J segment lost 6 bases and the V segment lost 3 bases, leaving 6 bases of the junction unmatched. Germline V lookup: CDR1 MNHEY, CDR2 SMNVEV (reference sequence). CDR3 size: 15 residues. For the CDR3, the DNA is TGTGCCAGCAGTTTGCAGGGGGCGCTCCCCGGGGAGCTGTTTTTT. Translating gives CASSLQGALPGELFF.

This chain joins TRBV27 and TRBJ2-3, with D possibly matching TRBD2 (5 bases). V lost 6 bases and J lost 0, with 13 bases in between. The germline V gene encodes CDR1 MNHEY and CDR2 SMNVEV (reference sequence). The CDR3 has 15 residues. CDR3 nucleotides: TGTGCCAGCAGAGCGGCGCACCCGAGCACAGATACGCAGTATTTT. Protein sequence: CASRAAHPSTDTQYF.

The chain joins TRBV5-1 to TRBJ1-1; D gene ambiguous. Between the trimmed V and J ends, which lost 0 bases and 7 bases, there was a span of 10 bases. CDR3 length equals 13 residues. The germline gives CDR1 SGHRS, CDR2 YFSETQ. The CDR3 loop reads CASSLGGGLEAFF. CDR3 sequence (DNA): TGCGCCAGCAGCTTGGGAGGAGGGCTTGAAGCTTTCTTT.